The clone carrying this TCR beta chain turned up a few times. Its antigen remains unidentified. CDR1 is SGHDN and CDR2 is FVKESK in the germline V gene. This CDR3 has 11 amino acids. V dropped 5 bases and J dropped 6 bases, with 7 bases sitting between them. TCRdb reprocessed the reads with MiXCR, giving one entry per CDR3 protein. The sample holds around 70,000 distinct CDR3 sequences; under 30% are singletons and the top ten take 59%. These data come from a study of T cell repertoires in cytomegalovirus infection. Study information: In the study, CMV epitopes included recently identified HLA-C-restricted and well-studied HLA-B-restricted ones. Matching HLA type and CMV infection were both indicated by public TCR beta signatures. Study observations and caveats: The ex vivo response showed dominance by HLA-C-restricted CMV-specific TCR beta clonotypes. Individuals carrying CMV plus the relevant HLA were identified by cumulative frequency of public TCR beta families.

Material: CD8+ T cells from cultured PBMCs, obtained from culture after CMV antigen stimulation. The chain carries TRBV14 and TRBJ1-1, with a weak D call TRBD1 (6 bases). This clonotype originated in a human donor in good health (CMV status not recorded). Some clones in this sample may be carry-over from other donors' samples. CDR3 sequence: CASSEGAEAFF. CDR3 coding DNA: TGTGCCAGCAGCGAGGGGGCTGAAGCTTTCTTT.